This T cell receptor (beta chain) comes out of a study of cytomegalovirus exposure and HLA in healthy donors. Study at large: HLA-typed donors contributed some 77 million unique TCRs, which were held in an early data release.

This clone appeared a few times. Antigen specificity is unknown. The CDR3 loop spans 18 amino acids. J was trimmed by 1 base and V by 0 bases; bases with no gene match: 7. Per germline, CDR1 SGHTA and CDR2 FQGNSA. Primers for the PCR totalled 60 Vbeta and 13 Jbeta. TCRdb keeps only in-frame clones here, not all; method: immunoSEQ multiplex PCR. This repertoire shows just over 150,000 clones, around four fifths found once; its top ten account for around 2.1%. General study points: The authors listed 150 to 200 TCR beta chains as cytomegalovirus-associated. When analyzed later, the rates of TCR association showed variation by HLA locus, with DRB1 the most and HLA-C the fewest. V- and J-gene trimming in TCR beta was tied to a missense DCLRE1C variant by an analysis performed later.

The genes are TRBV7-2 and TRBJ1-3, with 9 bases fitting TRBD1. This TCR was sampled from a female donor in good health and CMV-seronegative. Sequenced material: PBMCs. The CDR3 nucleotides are TGTGCCAGCAGCTTAGCGGGCGGGACAGGGTCGTCTGGAAACACCATATATTTT. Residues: CASSLAGGTGSSGNTIYF.